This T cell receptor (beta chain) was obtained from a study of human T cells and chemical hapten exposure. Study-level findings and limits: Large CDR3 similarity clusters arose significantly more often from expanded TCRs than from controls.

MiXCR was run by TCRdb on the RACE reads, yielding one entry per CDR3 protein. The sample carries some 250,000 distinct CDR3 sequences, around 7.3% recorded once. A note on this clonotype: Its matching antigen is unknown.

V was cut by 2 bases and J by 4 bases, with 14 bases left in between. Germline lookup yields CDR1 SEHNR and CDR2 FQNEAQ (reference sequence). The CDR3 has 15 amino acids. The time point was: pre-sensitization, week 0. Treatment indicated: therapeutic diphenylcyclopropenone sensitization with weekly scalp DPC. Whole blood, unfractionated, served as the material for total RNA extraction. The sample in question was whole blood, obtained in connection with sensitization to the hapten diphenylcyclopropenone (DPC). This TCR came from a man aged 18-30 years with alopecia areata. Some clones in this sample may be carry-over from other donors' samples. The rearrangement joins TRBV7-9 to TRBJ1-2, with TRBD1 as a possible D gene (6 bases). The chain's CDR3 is CASSLKGQPTYGYTF. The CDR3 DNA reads TGTGCCAGCAGCTTAAAGGGACAACCGACCTATGGCTACACCTTC.